This T cell receptor beta chain was recovered during a study of beta chain features in type 1 diabetes. Sorted populations all exceeded 95% purity. Expressed TCRB transcripts were sequenced because the isolated RNA had all been reverse transcribed beforehand. Profiling relied on immunoSEQ multiplex PCR, and the TCRdb table lists in-frame clones only, not all of them. The data contain around 150,000 clones, about 9.3% of them singletons. Points from the study as a whole: Shortening of TCRB CDR3s, moderate but significant, appeared in all four CD4+ subsets of Type 1 diabetes patients.

The sample holds a few counts of this clone. Antigen: not known. The V end lost 5 bases, the J end lost 0 bases, and 15 bases lay between the germline ends. Germline CDR1 and CDR2: SGHRS and YFSETQ. CDR3 length: 16 residues. V usage is TRBV5-1 and J usage is TRBJ2-1; maybe TRBD2 (7 bases). What was sequenced was central memory CD4+ T cells from blood. The clonotype comes from a young man with type 1 diabetes. CDR3 loop: CASRESGTNSYNEQFF. The CDR3 DNA reads TGCGCCAGCAGGGAAAGCGGGACAAACTCCTACAATGAGCAGTTCTTC.